The source of this T cell receptor (beta chain) is a study of T-cell reconstitution after alpha-beta-depleted transplantation in children. CDR1 is SGHNT, CDR2 YENEEA, per germline. The V end lost 5 bases, the J end lost 0 bases, and 12 bases lay between the germline ends. This CDR3 region has 15 residues. The TCRbeta library was prepared with unique molecular identifiers. TCRdb re-analysed the PCR reads in MiXCR, keeping a single row per CDR3 protein. In the table there are roughly 300,000 distinct CDR3 sequences, almost 10% of which are singletons. Specimen: PBMCs from the stem cell graft donor, collected from the stem cell graft. V is TRBV11-3 and J is TRBJ2-3; unclear D gene. This TCR was recovered from a human donor who donated a stem cell graft to a child with SCID. The CDR3 loop is CASSPRPSSTDTQYF. CDR3 DNA: TGTGCCAGCAGCCCTCGGCCCTCTAGCACAGATACGCAGTATTTT.